Listed below are T cell receptor beta chains from one sample, sequenced in a study of cytomegalovirus exposure and HLA in healthy donors. Profiling relied on immunoSEQ multiplex PCR, and the TCRdb table lists in-frame clones only, not all of them. The sample contains around 120,000 clones, 8% to 10% of which appear only once. Sequencing input: PBMCs. The receptors were gathered from a man aged 25-45 years in good health and CMV-seronegative. Both conserved end residues are part of each CDR3. A D gene is named only where the DNA matches it firmly. Expanded clones get a size class; other rows say once, few or many, or leave the size out.

j_call | v_call | clone_size | d_call | cdr3_nt | cdr3_aa
TRBJ2-2 | TRBV2 | - | TRBD1 | TGTGCCAGCAGGGTACAGGGGTCCGTGGCCGGGGAGCTGTTTTTT | CASRVQGSVAGELFF
TRBJ1-6 | TRBV27 | few | TRBD1 | TGTGCCAGCAGCCCAGACAGGGGGCGGTCACCCCTCCACTTT | CASSPDRGRSPLHF
TRBJ1-1 | TRBV7-2 | - | - | TGTGCCAGCAGCTTCGAGATGAACACTGAAGCTTTCTTT | CASSFEMNTEAFF
TRBJ1-5 | TRBV9 | few | TRBD1 | TGTGCCAGCAGCCCCGGGACAGGGGCCTCCAATCAGCCCCAGCATTTT | CASSPGTGASNQPQHF
TRBJ2-1 | TRBV28 | - | TRBD1 | TGTGCCAGCAAACAGGGGGACGAGCAGTTCTTC | CASKQGDEQFF
TRBJ2-7 | TRBV9 | few | - | TGTGCCAGCAGCGCATCCGGGGGAAGCTCCTACGAGCAGTACTTC | CASSASGGSSYEQYF
TRBJ1-2 | TRBV9 | - | TRBD1 | TGTGCCAGCAGCGAAGGGACAGGGGCCGGGGCTAACTATGGCTACACCTTC | CASSEGTGAGANYGYTF
TRBJ1-2 | TRBV28 | - | - | TGTGCCAGCAGTTTACAGCTAGGTGGCTACACCTTC | CASSLQLGGYTF
TRBJ2-2 | TRBV5-1 | few | TRBD2 | TGCGCCAGCAGCTATTCCGGACTAGCGGGAGGAACCGGGGAGCTGTTTTTT | CASSYSGLAGGTGELFF
TRBJ2-7 | TRBV9 | - | - | TGTGCCAGCAGCGTAAGTTGGGAGACCACCCGGGGGGAGCAGTACTTC | CASSVSWETTRGEQYF
TRBJ1-3 | TRBV5-1 | - | TRBD1 | TGCGCCAGCAGCTTGTTTCCGGGACAGTTAACCTCCTCTGGAAACACCATATATTTT | CASSLFPGQLTSSGNTIYF
TRBJ2-7 | TRBV5-4 | few | - | TGTGCCAGCAGCTTGGCAGTCTCCTACGAGCAGTACTTC | CASSLAVSYEQYF
TRBJ1-5 | TRBV29-1 | few | - | TGCAGCGTTGCTCGGTCTAGCAATCAGCCCCAGCATTTT | CSVARSSNQPQHF
TRBJ1-1 | TRBV18 | few | - | TGTGCCAGCTCGCTCGACAGACTGAACACTGAAGCTTTCTTT | CASSLDRLNTEAFF
TRBJ2-7 | TRBV11-3 | few | TRBD2 | TGTGCCAGCAGCTTATCTAGCGGGACCTACGAGCAGTACTTC | CASSLSSGTYEQYF
TRBJ1-2 | TRBV7-2 | - | - | TGTGCCAGCAGCTCCGACAGGCGCGACTCCGTCTATGGCTACACCTTC | CASSSDRRDSVYGYTF
TRBJ1-1 | TRBV12-5 | - | - | TGTGCTAGTGGTTTGCCGCTAGGGGGTCGTGAAGCTTTCTTT | CASGLPLGGREAFF
TRBJ2-3 | TRBV29-1 | - | - | TGCAGCGTGGGGAGGAGACACCCAACAGATACGCAGTATTTT | CSVGRRHPTDTQYF
TRBJ1-1 | TRBV5-1 | - | TRBD1 | TGCGCCAGCAGCTCCCGGGACAGGGGCCCTCTCACTGAAGCTTTCTTT | CASSSRDRGPLTEAFF
TRBJ1-1 | TRBV28 | few | - | TGTGCCAGCAGCCCACGGGGGGGGAACACTGAAGCTTTCTTT | CASSPRGGNTEAFF
TRBJ2-2 | TRBV18 | - | - | TGTGCCAGCTCACCTACTGGGGAGCTGTTTTTT | CASSPTGELFF
TRBJ2-5 | TRBV30 | - | TRBD2 | TGTGTCTGGAGTGTACGAATAGCGGGGGGGGTTAGAGAGACCCAGTACTTC | CVWSVRIAGGVRETQYF
TRBJ1-3 | TRBV11-2 | few | - | TGTGCCAGCAGCTTAGGTGCCGGGTCCCTGCGAGGAAACACCATATATTTT | CASSLGAGSLRGNTIYF
TRBJ2-3 | TRBV7-6 | few | TRBD2 | TGTGCCAGCAGCTTAGCGCGGGGGGCAGATACGCAGTATTTT | CASSLARGADTQYF
TRBJ2-1 | TRBV5-6 | - | TRBD2 | TGTGCCATCGGGACTAGCGGGAGAGACTTCAGTGAGCAGTTCTTC | CAIGTSGRDFSEQFF
TRBJ2-7 | TRBV11-2 | few | - | TGTGCCAGCAGCTTAGTGGGGCCCCCCTACGAGCAGTACTTC | CASSLVGPPYEQYF
TRBJ1-2 | TRBV14 | - | - | TGTGCCAGCAGCCAAGATTTCGACTATGGCTACACCTTC | CASSQDFDYGYTF
TRBJ2-1 | TRBV7-2 | - | - | TGTGCCAGCAGCTTCCGGGACTCCGGCTACAATGAGCAGTTCTTC | CASSFRDSGYNEQFF
TRBJ2-7 | TRBV7-6 | few | - | TGTGCCAGCAGTCCTCGTATAGGAAAGGGGTACGAGCAGTACTTC | CASSPRIGKGYEQYF
TRBJ2-3 | TRBV7-2 | - | TRBD2 | TGTGCCAGCAGCTCGACTAGCGGGGTTGCAGATACGCAGTATTTT | CASSSTSGVADTQYF
TRBJ2-1 | TRBV5-4 | - | TRBD2 | TGTGCCAGCAGCCCAACCGGGACTAGCGGGGGGGCGACCAATGAGCAGTTCTTC | CASSPTGTSGGATNEQFF
TRBJ1-4 | TRBV5-1 | - | TRBD1 | TGCGCCAGCAGCCGGAATACAGGGGGGGGTGAAAAGCTGTTTTTT | CASSRNTGGGEKLFF
TRBJ2-6 | TRBV9 | few | - | TGTGCCAGCAGCGTCTTTACCGGGGGATACTCTGGGGCCAACGTCCTGACTTTC | CASSVFTGGYSGANVLTF
TRBJ2-2 | TRBV5-1 | - | - | TGCGCCAGCAGCTTCTTAGAGACGAACACCGGGGAGCTGTTTTTT | CASSFLETNTGELFF
TRBJ2-1 | TRBV6-5 | - | - | TGTGCCAGCAGTTACGCCCAGGGTAGCTCCTACAATGAGCAGTTCTTC | CASSYAQGSSYNEQFF
TRBJ2-5 | TRBV5-1 | - | - | TGCGCCAGCAGCCCGGCGGCGAAAGAGACCCAGTACTTC | CASSPAAKETQYF
TRBJ1-5 | TRBV5-5 | few | - | TGTGCCAGCAGTCCTTTGGCGGGTTGGAGCAATCAGCCCCAGCATTTT | CASSPLAGWSNQPQHF